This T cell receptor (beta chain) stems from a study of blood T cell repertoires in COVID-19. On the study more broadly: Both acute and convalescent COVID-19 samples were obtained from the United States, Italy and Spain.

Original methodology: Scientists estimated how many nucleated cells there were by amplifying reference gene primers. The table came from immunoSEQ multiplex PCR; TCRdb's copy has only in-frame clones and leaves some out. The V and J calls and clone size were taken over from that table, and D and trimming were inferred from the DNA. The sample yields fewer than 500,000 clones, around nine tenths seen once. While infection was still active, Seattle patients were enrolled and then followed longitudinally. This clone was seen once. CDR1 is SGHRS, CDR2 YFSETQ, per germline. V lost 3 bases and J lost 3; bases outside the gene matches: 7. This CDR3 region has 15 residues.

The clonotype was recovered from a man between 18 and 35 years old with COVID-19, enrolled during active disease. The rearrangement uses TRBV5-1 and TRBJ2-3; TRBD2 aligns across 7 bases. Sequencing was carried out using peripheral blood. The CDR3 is CASSWGGLGTDTQYF. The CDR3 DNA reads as TGCGCCAGCAGCTGGGGGGGATTAGGGACAGATACGCAGTATTTT.